Each of the 25 T cell receptor beta chains below was sequenced from the same sample in a study of T cells after yellow fever vaccination. TCRdb reprocessed the 5' RACE reads via MiXCR and lists one record per CDR3 protein. The data hold some 70,000 distinct CDR3 sequences, with more than 6.5% observed a single time. The specimen comprised CD8+ T cells sorted from PBMCs, sampled 35 to 50 days after the first yellow fever vaccination. Every receptor here comes from a man between 18 and 35 years old who received the YFV17D yellow fever vaccine.

This clonotype was detected many times. The J gene is TRBJ1-4, the V gene TRBV12-3 or TRBV12-4; D unresolved. The CDR3 contains 15 residues. V lost 3 bases, J lost 3 bases, and 11 bases lay in between. CDR3 sequence: CASSFGGGANEKLFF. In nucleotides, the CDR3 is TGTGCCAGCAGTTTCGGAGGAGGCGCTAATGAAAAACTGTTTTTT.

This clonotype appeared many times. This chain uses TRBV5-1 with TRBJ2-2; D unresolved. The ends were cut back, 0 bases at V and 0 bases at J, with 9 bases in the middle. Germline CDR1 and CDR2: SGHRS and YFSETQ. CDR3 size: 16 residues. In nucleotides, the CDR3 is TGCGCCAGCAGCTTGGCATGGGAATCGAACACCGGGGAGCTGTTTTTT. Its translation is CASSLAWESNTGELFF. Complete variable domain (other parts from reference TRBV5-1 and TRBJ2-2): KAGVTQTPRYLIKTRGQQVTLSCSPISGHRSVSWYQQTPGQGLQFLFEYFSETQRNKGNFPGRFSGRQFSNSRSEMNVSTLELGDSALYLCASSLAWESNTGELFFGEGSRLTVL.

This clonotype was counted at least ten times. The V gene is TRBV2, the J gene TRBJ2-7; D may be TRBD2 (5 bases). The CDR3 spans 16 residues. Between the trimmed V and J ends, which lost 0 bases and 0 bases, there was a span of 12 bases. The germline V gene encodes CDR1 SNHLY and CDR2 FYNNEI. The CDR3 coding sequence is TGTGCCAGCAGTGAAGCCCTCGGGGAAAGCTCCTACGAGCAGTACTTC. Encoded protein: CASSEALGESSYEQYF.

This clonotype was seen repeatedly, ten times or more. The chain joins TRBV20-1 to TRBJ1-1; D is unresolved. This CDR3 spans 13 amino acids. Trimming shortened V by 4 bases and J by 4 bases, and 13 bases separated the two germline ends. Germline V gene data show CDR1 as DFQATT and CDR2 as SNEGSKA (reference sequence). The CDR3 region has the DNA TGCAGTGCTACCGGAAACAGTTTCACTGAAGCTTTCTTT. Protein sequence: CSATGNSFTEAFF.

This clonotype was found many times. The genes are TRBV12-3 or TRBV12-4 and TRBJ1-2, with no clear D. The CDR3 is 11 amino acids. V was cut by 5 bases and J by 11 bases, with 12 bases left in between. The CDR3 sequence is CASSGRRFYTF. Here the CDR3 DNA reads TGTGCCAGCAGTGGCCGCAGGTTTTACACCTTC.

This clonotype was observed many times. The V call is TRBV7-9, the J call TRBJ2-1; D gene unclear. This CDR3 spans 11 amino acids. V lost 5 bases and J lost 10, with 9 bases in between. The germline CDR1 and CDR2 sequences are SEHNR and FQNEAQ (reference sequence). The CDR3 is CASSPSGEQFF. As DNA, the CDR3 is TGTGCCAGCAGCCCAAGTGGAGAGCAGTTCTTC.

This clonotype was seen repeatedly, ten times or more. This chain joins TRBV18 and TRBJ1-2; TRBD1 might be the D (6 bases). The V end lost 3 bases, the J end lost 13 bases, and 21 bases lay between the germline ends. The CDR3 length is 14 residues. Germline assignment: CDR1 KGHSH and CDR2 LQKENI. CDR3 loop: CASSPQGFQGLCTF. For the CDR3, the DNA is TGTGCCAGCTCACCTCAGGGGTTTCAGGGCCTCTGCACCTTC.

This clonotype appeared a few times. The genes are TRBV6-1 and TRBJ2-5; no reliable D call. The CDR3 length is 16 residues. Between the trimmed V and J ends, which lost 6 bases and 2 bases, there was a span of 19 bases. Germline CDR1 MNHNS, CDR2 SASEGT. CDR3 coding DNA: TGTGCCAGCAGGGGCGCCCTTTGGCGGAAACAAGAGACCCAGTACTTC. Translation gives CASRGALWRKQETQYF.

This clonotype has more than one count but fewer than ten. The rearrangement links TRBV11-2 to TRBJ2-3; D is ambiguous. CDR3 length: 17 amino acids. Looked up from germline, CDR1 is SGHAT and CDR2 is FQNNGV. Deletions cut 3 bases from V and 6 bases from J, with 22 bases between. The CDR3 region is CASSFRVVRPPWDTQYF. CDR3 bases: TGTGCCAGCAGCTTTAGAGTGGTGCGGCCCCCTTGGGATACGCAGTATTTT.

This clonotype has at least ten counts. The chain employs TRBV6-1 and TRBJ2-3, with 10 positions matching TRBD1. This CDR3 has 19 amino acids. CDR1 is MNHNS and CDR2 is SASEGT in the germline V gene. With 6 bases clipped from V and 2 bases from J, the junction kept 17 bases outside the gene matches. CDR3: CASRPLVDRGPVFTDTQYF. DNA of the CDR3: TGTGCCAGCAGACCCTTGGTAGACAGGGGGCCTGTGTTCACAGATACGCAGTATTTT.

Of note for this clonotype: An end of the junction does not agree with germline; a read error may underlie this. The genes are TRBV4-2 and TRBJ2-1, with D possibly TRBD1 on 5 matching bases. The CDR3 is 18 amino acids. The germline V gene encodes CDR1 LGHNA and CDR2 YNFKEQ. CDR3 loop: CASRQGSGPLLYRNEQFF. CDR3 DNA: TGTGCCAGCAGACAAGGGTCAGGGCCGCTGCTGTACCGGAATGAGCAGTTCTTC.

This clonotype showed up many times. The J gene is TRBJ2-5, the V gene TRBV12-3 or TRBV12-4; no clear D gene. CDR3 size: 13 residues. V dropped 5 bases and J dropped 3 bases, with 10 bases sitting between them. In DNA form, the CDR3 reads TGTGCCAGCAGTCTTCTAGAGGAAGAGACCCAGTACTTC. Translating it yields CASSLLEEETQYF.

This clonotype was detected many times. V is TRBV7-2 and J is TRBJ2-7, with 7 bases matching TRBD1. This CDR3 is built from 15 residues. Per germline, CDR1 SGHTA and CDR2 FQGNSA. J was trimmed by 5 bases and V by 0 bases; bases with no gene match: 7. CDR3 amino acids: CASSLAGAGGHEQYF. CDR3 DNA: TGTGCCAGCAGCTTAGCAGGGGCAGGGGGACACGAGCAGTACTTC. Full variable domain (rest looked up from reference TRBV7-2 and TRBJ2-7): GAGVSQSPSNKVTEKGKDVELRCDPISGHTALYWYRQSLGQGLEFLIYFQGNSAPDKSGLPSDRFSAERTGGSVSTLTIQRTQQEDSAVYLCASSLAGAGGHEQYFGPGTRLTVT.

This clonotype occurred many times. This chain connects TRBV7-6 to TRBJ2-5; no clear D gene. The CDR3 is made up of 14 amino acids. The V end was cut by 1 base, the J end by 5 bases, with 11 bases between. Germline CDR1 SGHVS, CDR2 FNYEAQ. CDR3 residues: CASSLVPRSETQYF. The CDR3 DNA follows: TGTGCCAGCAGCTTAGTCCCAAGGTCGGAGACCCAGTACTTC. The variable domain in full, with the rest retrieved from reference TRBV7-6 and TRBJ2-5, is GAGVSQSPRYKVTKRGQDVALRCDPISGHVSLYWYRQALGQGPEFLTYFNYEAQQDKSGLPNDRFSAERPEGSISTLTIQRTEQRDSAMYRCASSLVPRSETQYFGPGTRLLVL.

This clonotype was detected many times. The rearrangement uses TRBV7-3 and TRBJ2-1, with 10 bases aligning to TRBD2. This CDR3 is 16 amino acids long. Germline V gene lookup returns CDR1 SGHTA and CDR2 FQGTGA. V lost 5 bases to trimming and J lost 7 bases; unmatched junction nucleotides: 11. CDR3 loop: CASSPTQRGGRNEQFF. As DNA, the CDR3 is TGTGCCAGCAGCCCAACCCAGCGGGGGGGCCGGAATGAGCAGTTCTTC.

The chain links TRBV6-1 to TRBJ1-5; D is undetermined. The CDR3 has 9 amino acids. The ends were cut back, 4 bases at V and 10 bases at J, with 2 bases in the middle. Germline CDR1 reads MNHNS; CDR2 reads SASEGT. CDR3: CASSAPQHF. Here the CDR3 DNA reads TGTGCCAGCAGTGCCCCCCAGCATTTT.

In this sample, this clonotype turned up a few times. The genes are TRBV7-3 and TRBJ2-1; D is ambiguous. This CDR3 has 15 amino acids. V lost 4 bases and J lost 9, with 19 bases in between. The germline gives CDR1 SGHTA, CDR2 FQGTGA. The CDR3 coding sequence is TGTGCCAGCAGCTCCGCCGCCGGGCCCCGGGTTGAGCAGTTCTTC. Protein: CASSSAAGPRVEQFF.

This clonotype appeared many times. V gene TRBV12-3 or TRBV12-4 combines with J gene TRBJ1-1; D not resolved. CDR3 size: 16 residues. V lost 5 bases, J lost 5 bases, and 21 bases lay in between. The CDR3 DNA follows: TGTGCCAGCAGTCCGAGCCCTGAAAATGTAGGGACTGAAGCTTTCTTT. It translates to CASSPSPENVGTEAFF.

The chain employs TRBV20-1 and TRBJ2-7, with 8 bases that match TRBD1. V lost 0 bases, J lost 6 bases, and 1 base stayed unmatched. Germline V gives CDR1 DFQATT, CDR2 SNEGSKA (reference sequence). The CDR3 runs to 12 residues. The chain's CDR3 is CSARDGTGEQYF. For the CDR3, the DNA is TGCAGTGCTAGAGACGGGACAGGCGAGCAGTACTTC.

This clonotype was counted a few times. This sequence joins TRBV15 and TRBJ1-2; 7 bases line up with TRBD1. From germline, CDR1 is LNHNV and CDR2 YYDKDF (reference sequence). The CDR3 runs to 16 residues. V lost 1 base, J lost 4 bases, and 9 bases stayed unmatched. As DNA, the CDR3 is TGTGCCACCAGCAGAGGAGGGGAGGGGGCCTTCTATGGCTACACCTTC. Translation gives CATSRGGEGAFYGYTF.

This clonotype was found a few times. V gene TRBV7-2 combines with J gene TRBJ1-6; 9 bases are a match to TRBD1. V lost 3 bases and J lost 7; bases outside the gene matches: 7. Germline assignment: CDR1 SGHTA and CDR2 FQGNSA. CDR3 length: 16 amino acids. As DNA, the CDR3 is TGTGCCAGCAGCTTCCTGTCGACAGGGGGGAATTCACCCCTCCACTTT. Amino acids: CASSFLSTGGNSPLHF.

In its sample, this clonotype was seen a few times. The rearrangement joins TRBV6-4 to TRBJ1-6; 8 nucleotides line up with TRBD1. Trimming removed 0 bases from V and 10 bases from J; junction bases left unmatched: 14. CDR1 is MRHNA, CDR2 SNTAGT, per germline. There are 18 residues in the CDR3. The CDR3 is CASSDSNPRTGFRSPLHF. In DNA, the CDR3 is TGTGCCAGCAGTGACTCGAATCCACGGACAGGGTTCCGGTCACCCCTCCACTTT.

This clonotype was seen many times. The chain has TRBV29-1 and TRBJ1-2; D is uncertain. The CDR3 consists of 13 residues. CDR1 and CDR2 (germline): SQVTM, ANQGSEA. Between the trimmed V and J ends, which lost 1 base and 0 bases, there was a span of 6 bases. The CDR3 sequence: CSVEGGTNYGYTF. CDR3 coding DNA: TGCAGCGTTGAAGGCGGGACTAACTATGGCTACACCTTC.

This clonotype was seen at least ten times. The gene calls are TRBV12-3 or TRBV12-4 and TRBJ1-2; D is unresolved. This CDR3 region has 13 residues. V was trimmed by 4 bases and J by 8 bases, leaving 14 bases between them. For the CDR3, the DNA is TGTGCCAGCAGTTCCTCTCGGGGAGAGGGCTACACCTTC. Protein: CASSSSRGEGYTF.

This clonotype has a handful of counts. The chain combines TRBV20-1 with TRBJ2-1; D is uncertain. This CDR3 is built from 13 residues. The V and J ends lost 4 bases and 5 bases respectively, with 12 bases between them. Germline lookup yields CDR1 DFQATT and CDR2 SNEGSKA (reference sequence). The CDR3 is CSAIIPTHNEQFF. As DNA, the CDR3 is TGCAGTGCTATTATTCCGACACACAATGAGCAGTTCTTC.